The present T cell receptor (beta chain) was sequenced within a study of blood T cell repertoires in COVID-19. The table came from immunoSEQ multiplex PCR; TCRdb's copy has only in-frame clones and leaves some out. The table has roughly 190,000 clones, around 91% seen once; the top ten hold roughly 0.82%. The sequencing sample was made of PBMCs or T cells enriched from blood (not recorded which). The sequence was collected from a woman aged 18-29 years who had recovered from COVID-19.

The CDR3 coding sequence is TGTGCCAGCAGTGAACAGGGGCTCCCCGGGGAGCTGTTTTTT. This encodes CASSEQGLPGELFF. The chain links TRBV25-1 to TRBJ2-2, with a possible D match to TRBD1 (6 bases). V gave up 2 bases and J gave up 6 bases, with 10 bases separating them. From germline, CDR1 is MGHDK and CDR2 SYGVNS. The CDR3 is 14 residues long.